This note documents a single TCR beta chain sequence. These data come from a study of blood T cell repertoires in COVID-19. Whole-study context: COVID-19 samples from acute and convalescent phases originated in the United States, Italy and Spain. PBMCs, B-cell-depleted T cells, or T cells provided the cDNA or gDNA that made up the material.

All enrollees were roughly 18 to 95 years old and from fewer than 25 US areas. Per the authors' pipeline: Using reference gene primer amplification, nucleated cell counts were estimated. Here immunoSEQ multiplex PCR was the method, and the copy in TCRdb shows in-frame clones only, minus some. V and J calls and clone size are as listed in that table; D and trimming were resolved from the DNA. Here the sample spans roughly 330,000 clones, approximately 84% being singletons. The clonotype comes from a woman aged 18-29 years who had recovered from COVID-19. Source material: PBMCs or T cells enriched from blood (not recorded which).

The CDR3, as DNA: TGCGCCAGCAGCCCCGGGACAGGGTTTGAGGAGACCCAGTACTTC. This translates into CASSPGTGFEETQYF. The chain carries TRBV5-1 and TRBJ2-5, with 9 nucleotides matching TRBD1. J was trimmed by 5 bases and V by 4 bases; bases with no gene match: 9. CDR1 is SGHRS, CDR2 YFSETQ, per germline. The CDR3 contains 15 residues.